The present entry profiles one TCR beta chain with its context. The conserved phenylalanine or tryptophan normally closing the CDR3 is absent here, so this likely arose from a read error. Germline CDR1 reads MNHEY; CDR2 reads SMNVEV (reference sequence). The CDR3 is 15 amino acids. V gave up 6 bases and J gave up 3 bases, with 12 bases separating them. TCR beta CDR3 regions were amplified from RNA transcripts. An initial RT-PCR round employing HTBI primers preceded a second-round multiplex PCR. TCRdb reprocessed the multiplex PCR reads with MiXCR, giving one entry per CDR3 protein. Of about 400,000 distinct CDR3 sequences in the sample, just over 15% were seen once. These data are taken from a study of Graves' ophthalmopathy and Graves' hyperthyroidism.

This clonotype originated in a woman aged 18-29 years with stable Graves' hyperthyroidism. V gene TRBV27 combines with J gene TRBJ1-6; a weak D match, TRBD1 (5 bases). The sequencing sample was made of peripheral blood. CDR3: CASSWDRYYNSPLHL. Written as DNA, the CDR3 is TGTGCCAGCAGCTGGGACCGCTACTATAATTCACCCCTCCACTTG.